The following is a T cell receptor (beta chain) sequence with its context. This clonotype appeared many times. Which antigen it targets is not known. No much larger clone exists at a distance of one base, and base qualities are not known. This sample is part of a study of T cell repertoires in cytomegalovirus infection (dated by TCRdb to between 2018 and 2020). Regarding the complete study: Donor HLA type was relevant to the analysis, because carriage of CMV infection together with the matching HLA type was indicated by public TCR beta signatures. Broader findings and caveats from the paper: The ex vivo response was dominated by HLA-C-restricted CMV-specific TCR beta clonotypes, and the single most frequent clonotype in two of eight donors was supplied by these HLA-C-restricted clonotypes. Carriers of CMV infection plus the relevant HLA type were discriminated by the cumulative frequency of public TCR beta family members in the study cohort and in an independent 352-donor cohort.

Sequencing was performed on an Illumina HiSeq 1500. TCRdb redid the processing of the public reads, applying fastp at Q25 and MiXCR, and retained in-frame beta chains. Each CDR3 protein gets just one entry, which takes the most common genes and DNA from the rows behind it. The sample contains around 450,000 distinct CDR3 sequences, approximately 33% of them found a single time. Around 15% of the sample is taken by the ten largest. Including the terminal cysteine and phenylalanine, the CDR3 comprises 13 residues. Solely the CDR3 DNA is kept, with 39 bases framed from the first base. The V end loses 6 bases and the J end loses 6 bases, and a stretch of 14 bases separates them.

The clonotype comes from a human donor in good health (CMV status not recorded). Some clones in this sample may be carry-over from other donors' samples. The receptor chain draws on TRBV12-3 or TRBV12-4 and TRBJ1-2, with TRBD1 perhaps the D gene, on 5 matching bases. The sequenced sample consisted of PBMCs. The DNA is as follows: TGTGCCAGCAGGGAGGACATGGGCCATGGCTACACCTTC. Its coded protein is CASREDMGHGYTF.